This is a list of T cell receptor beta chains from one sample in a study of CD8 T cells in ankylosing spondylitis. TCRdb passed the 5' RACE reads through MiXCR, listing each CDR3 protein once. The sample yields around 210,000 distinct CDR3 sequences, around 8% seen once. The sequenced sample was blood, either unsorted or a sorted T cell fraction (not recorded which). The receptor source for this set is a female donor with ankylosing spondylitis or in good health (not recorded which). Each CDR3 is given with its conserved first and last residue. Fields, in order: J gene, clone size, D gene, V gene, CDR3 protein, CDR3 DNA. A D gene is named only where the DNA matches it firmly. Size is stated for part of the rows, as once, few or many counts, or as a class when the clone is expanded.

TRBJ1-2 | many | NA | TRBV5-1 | CASSSDRAGYSGYTF | TGCGCCAGCAGTTCGGACCGCGCGGGATATAGTGGCTACACCTTC
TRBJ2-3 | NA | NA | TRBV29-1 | CSAARPIGTDTQYF | TGCAGCGCAGCGAGGCCTATTGGCACAGATACGCAGTATTTT
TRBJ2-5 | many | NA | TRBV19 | CASSIMGSTRQETQYF | TGTGCCAGTAGTATAATGGGGAGTACCAGGCAAGAGACCCAGTACTTC
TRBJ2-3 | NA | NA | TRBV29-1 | CSVRPFPGSTDTQYF | TGCAGCGTACGCCCCTTCCCGGGGAGCACAGATACGCAGTATTTT
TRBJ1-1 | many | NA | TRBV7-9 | CASSLGEVNTEAFF | TGTGCCAGCAGCTTAGGAGAAGTGAACACTGAAGCTTTCTTT
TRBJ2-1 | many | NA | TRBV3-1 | CASSQAPGREQFF | TGTGCCAGCAGCCAAGCCCCTGGCAGGGAGCAGTTCTTC
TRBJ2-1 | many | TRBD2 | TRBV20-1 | CSAPTSGFPYNEQFF | TGCAGTGCTCCGACTAGCGGTTTCCCCTACAATGAGCAGTTCTTC
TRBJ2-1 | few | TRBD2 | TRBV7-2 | CASMTSGKLEQFF | TGTGCCAGCATGACTAGCGGGAAACTAGAACAGTTCTTC
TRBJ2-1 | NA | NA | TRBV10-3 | CAIGLNNEQFF | TGTGCCATCGGACTCAACAATGAGCAGTTCTTC
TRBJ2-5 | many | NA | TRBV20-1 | CSARPRGEETQYF | TGCAGTGCTAGGCCCAGGGGGGAAGAGACCCAGTACTTC
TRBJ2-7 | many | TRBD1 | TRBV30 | CAWMRDRGTYEQYF | TGTGCCTGGATGCGGGACAGGGGGACCTACGAGCAGTACTTC
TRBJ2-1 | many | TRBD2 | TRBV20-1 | CSAAAASGMIDEQFF | TGCAGTGCCGCCGCCGCTAGCGGGATGATCGATGAGCAGTTCTTC
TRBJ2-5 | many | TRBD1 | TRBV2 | CASTGTGQETQYF | TGTGCCAGCACCGGGACAGGGCAAGAGACCCAGTACTTC
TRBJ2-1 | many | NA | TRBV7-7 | CASSLGVSPYNEQFF | TGTGCTAGCAGCTTAGGCGTTAGTCCCTACAATGAGCAGTTCTTC
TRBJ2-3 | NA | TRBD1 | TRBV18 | CASSPARDRGNTDTQYF | TGTGCCAGCTCACCAGCCCGGGACAGGGGGAACACAGATACGCAGTATTTT
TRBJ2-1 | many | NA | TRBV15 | CATSRDRGPYNEQFF | TGTGCCACCAGCAGAGATAGGGGACCCTACAATGAGCAGTTCTTC
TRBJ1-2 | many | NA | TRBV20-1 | CSARDQGQGHYGYTF | TGCAGTGCTAGAGATCAGGGGCAGGGCCACTATGGCTACACCTTC
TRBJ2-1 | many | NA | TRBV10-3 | CAIKPEGWEQFF | TGTGCCATAAAACCGGAGGGGTGGGAGCAGTTCTTC
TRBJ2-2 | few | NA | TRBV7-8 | CASSPQVPNTGELFF | TGTGCCAGCAGCCCACAGGTTCCCAACACCGGGGAGCTGTTTTTT
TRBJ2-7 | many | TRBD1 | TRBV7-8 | CASSPRGQGFYEQYF | TGTGCCAGCAGCCCGAGGGGACAGGGATTCTACGAGCAGTACTTC
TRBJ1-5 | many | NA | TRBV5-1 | CASSLGDVNQPQHF | TGCGCCAGCAGCTTGGGGGACGTCAATCAGCCCCAGCATTTT
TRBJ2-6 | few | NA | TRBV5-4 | CASSSGTYSGANVLTF | TGTGCCAGCAGCTCCGGGACGTACTCTGGGGCCAACGTCCTGACTTTC
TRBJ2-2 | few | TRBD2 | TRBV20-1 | CSARDRLAGGPGAGELFF | TGCAGTGCTAGAGATCGACTAGCGGGAGGGCCAGGGGCCGGGGAGCTGTTTTTT
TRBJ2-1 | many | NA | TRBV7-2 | CASKRSGRRDEQFF | TGTGCCTCCAAAAGGAGCGGACGAAGAGACGAGCAGTTCTTC
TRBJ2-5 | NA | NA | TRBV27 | CASRSDWSGAQYF | TGTGCCAGCAGGTCTGACTGGTCCGGGGCCCAGTACTTC
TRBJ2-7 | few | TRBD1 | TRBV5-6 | CASSRSHTGGVNAYEQYF | TGTGCCAGCAGCCGCAGCCACACAGGGGGCGTAAATGCCTACGAGCAGTACTTC
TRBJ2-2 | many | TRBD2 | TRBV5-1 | CASSLDRLAVTGELFF | TGCGCCAGCAGCTTGGACCGACTAGCGGTCACCGGGGAGCTGTTTTTT
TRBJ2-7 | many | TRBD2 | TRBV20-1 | CSAVGLAGVPSSYEQYF | TGCAGTGCGGTCGGACTAGCGGGAGTCCCCAGCTCCTACGAGCAGTACTTC
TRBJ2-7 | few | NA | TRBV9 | CASSVDGLAQYF | TGTGCCAGCAGCGTAGATGGACTTGCGCAGTACTTC
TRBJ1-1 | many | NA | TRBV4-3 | CASSPQIHVRDTEAFF | TGCGCCAGCAGCCCCCAAATCCACGTGCGGGACACTGAAGCTTTCTTT
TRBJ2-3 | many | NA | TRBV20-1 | CSARTGLPSTDTQYF | TGCAGTGCTAGGACTGGGCTTCCCTCCACAGATACGCAGTATTTT
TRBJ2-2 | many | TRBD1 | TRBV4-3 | CASKMFRDRGAGELFF | TGCGCCAGCAAGATGTTCCGGGACAGGGGGGCCGGGGAGCTGTTTTTT
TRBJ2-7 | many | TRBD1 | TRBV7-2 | CASSSTGFEQYF | TGTGCCAGCAGCTCGACAGGGTTCGAGCAGTACTTC
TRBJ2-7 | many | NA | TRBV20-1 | CSARQVLGYEQYF | TGCAGTGCTAGACAGGTCTTAGGCTACGAGCAGTACTTC
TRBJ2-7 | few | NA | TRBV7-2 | CASSFRALAEDEQYF | TGTGCCAGCAGCTTCCGGGCTCTAGCTGAGGACGAGCAGTACTTC
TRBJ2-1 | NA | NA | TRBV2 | CASGRSRGGPSEQFF | TGTGCCAGCGGTCGGAGTAGGGGAGGTCCCAGTGAGCAGTTCTTC
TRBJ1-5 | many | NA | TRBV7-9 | CASSLQSNQPQHF | TGTGCCAGCAGCTTACAGAGCAATCAGCCCCAGCATTTT
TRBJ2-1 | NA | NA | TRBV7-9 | CASSSEAGSFYNEQFF | TGTGCCAGCAGCTCCGAGGCCGGTTCTTTTTACAATGAGCAGTTCTTC